These 12 T cell receptor beta chains originate from one sample sequenced in a study of identical twins. TCRdb processed the 5' RACE reads anew with MiXCR; each CDR3 protein has one entry. The sample consists of 500,000 to 600,000 distinct CDR3 sequences, less than 25% of them appearing once. The same data also went into a second study, on T cells expressing NK-cell markers.

Sequenced input: CD4+ T cells sorted from blood. These TCRs come from a woman younger than 30 in good health.

This clonotype was seen a few times. The rearrangement joins TRBV3-1 to TRBJ1-1; 9 nucleotides line up with TRBD1. CDR3 length equals 18 residues. J was trimmed by 3 bases and V by 4 bases; bases with no gene match: 15. CDR1 and CDR2 (germline): LGHDT, YNNKEL (reference sequence). DNA for the CDR3: TGTGCCAGCAGCCGGGCCGGCGACAGGGGGAATGTGTACACTGAAGCTTTCTTT. This codes for CASSRAGDRGNVYTEAFF.

The chain joins TRBV6-5 to TRBJ2-7; no firm D call. The CDR3 has 14 amino acids. The V gene lost 2 bases and the J gene lost 7 bases, with 15 bases spanning the gap. Germline V gene lookup returns CDR1 MNHEY and CDR2 SVGAGI. CDR3 nucleotides: TGTGCCAGCAGTTACAGGTTCGGCCGCGAGGAGCAGTACTTC. Translated, it gives CASSYRFGREEQYF.

The chain employs TRBV5-1 and TRBJ2-7, with 10 nucleotides matching TRBD2. This CDR3 comprises 15 residues. After removal of 1 base from V and 5 bases from J, the junction contained 6 bases not matched to a gene. Germline V gene lookup returns CDR1 SGHRS and CDR2 YFSETQ. The CDR3 region has the DNA TGCGCCAGCAGCTTGTTACTAGCGGGGACGAACGAGCAGTACTTC. Translated: CASSLLLAGTNEQYF.

V usage is TRBV5-6 and J usage is TRBJ1-5; no definite D call. This CDR3 comprises 15 residues. V lost 3 bases to trimming and J lost 0 bases, with 10 bases between them. Germline V gene lookup returns CDR1 SGHDT and CDR2 YYEEEE. The DNA for the CDR3 is TGTGCCAGCAGCTCCATAAGTTTTAGCAATCAGCCCCAGCATTTT. It encodes CASSSISFSNQPQHF.

This clonotype has more than one count but fewer than ten. The J gene is TRBJ2-7, the V gene TRBV10-3, with 10 bases lining up with TRBD2. J gave up 2 bases and V 5 bases, and 0 bases lay outside the gene matches. The CDR3 consists of 13 residues. CDR1 and CDR2 (germline): ENHRY, SYGVKD. In DNA form, the CDR3 reads TGTGCCATCAGTAGCGGGAGGGCCTACGAGCAGTACTTC. Its protein product is CAISSGRAYEQYF.

This clonotype was seen ten or more times. V and J are TRBV10-3 and TRBJ1-2, with 7 bases lining up with TRBD1. The CDR3 consists of 15 residues. Germline V gene sequence: CDR1 ENHRY, CDR2 SYGVKD. After removal of 2 bases from V and 5 bases from J, the junction contained 8 bases not matched to a gene. The CDR3 DNA is TGTGCCATCAGTGAGCCCCGGACAGGAGCGTATGGCTACACCTTC. It translates to CAISEPRTGAYGYTF.

The chain joins TRBV20-1 to TRBJ1-1; perhaps TRBD1 as D (5 bases). V was clipped by 3 bases and J by 1 base, with 9 bases between them. Looked up from germline, CDR1 is DFQATT and CDR2 is SNEGSKA (reference sequence). The CDR3 is made up of 13 amino acids. CDR3 in DNA: TGCAGTGCTAGTGGGGCGGCGAACACTGAAGCTTTCTTT. This gives the protein CSASGAANTEAFF.

This sequence joins TRBV12-3 or TRBV12-4 and TRBJ1-2; TRBD1 might be the D (5 bases). The germline V and J ends were trimmed by 6 bases and 0 bases, with 11 bases remaining between them. The CDR3 consists of 14 residues. CDR3 nucleotides: TGTGCCAGCAGCTCCGGGACGGCTAACTATGGCTACACCTTC. Translating gives CASSSGTANYGYTF.

This chain joins TRBV12-3 or TRBV12-4 and TRBJ2-7; 7 bases agree with TRBD2. Germline trimming cut 8 bases from V and 2 bases from J; bases unmatched to any gene: 15. CDR3 length equals 16 residues. The CDR3 loop is CASSYGRASGTYEQYF. The CDR3 DNA reads TGTGCCAGCTCCTATGGCCGCGCTAGCGGTACCTACGAGCAGTACTTC.

This clonotype came up a few times. V is TRBV6-1 and J is TRBJ2-5, with TRBD1 matching over 7 bases. This CDR3 contains 14 residues. Germline-derived CDR1 and CDR2 are MNHNS and SASEGT. The J segment lost 2 bases and the V segment lost 7 bases, leaving 7 bases of the junction unmatched. CDR3 nucleotide sequence: TGTGCCAGCAACCCTCCGGGACAGCAAGAGACCCAGTACTTC. This translates into CASNPPGQQETQYF.

This clonotype was detected only a few times. The chain joins TRBV19 to TRBJ2-1; no clear D gene. V was shortened by 10 bases and J by 1 base, with 14 bases between the two germline ends. The CDR3 extends over 14 amino acids. CDR1 is LNHDA, CDR2 SQIVND, per germline (reference sequence). The CDR3 loop is CATTRAVSYNEQFF. The CDR3 coding sequence is TGTGCCACTACGCGCGCGGTATCCTACAATGAGCAGTTCTTC.

The sample holds many counts of this clonotype. CDR3 DNA: TGTGCCAGCCTCCTATACCCCGACAATGAGCAGTTCTTC. Translation gives CASLLYPDNEQFF. The genes are TRBV2 and TRBJ2-1; D is undetermined. Between the trimmed V and J ends, which lost 8 bases and 5 bases, there was a span of 13 bases. Germline CDR1 is SNHLY and CDR2 is FYNNEI. The CDR3 contains 13 residues.